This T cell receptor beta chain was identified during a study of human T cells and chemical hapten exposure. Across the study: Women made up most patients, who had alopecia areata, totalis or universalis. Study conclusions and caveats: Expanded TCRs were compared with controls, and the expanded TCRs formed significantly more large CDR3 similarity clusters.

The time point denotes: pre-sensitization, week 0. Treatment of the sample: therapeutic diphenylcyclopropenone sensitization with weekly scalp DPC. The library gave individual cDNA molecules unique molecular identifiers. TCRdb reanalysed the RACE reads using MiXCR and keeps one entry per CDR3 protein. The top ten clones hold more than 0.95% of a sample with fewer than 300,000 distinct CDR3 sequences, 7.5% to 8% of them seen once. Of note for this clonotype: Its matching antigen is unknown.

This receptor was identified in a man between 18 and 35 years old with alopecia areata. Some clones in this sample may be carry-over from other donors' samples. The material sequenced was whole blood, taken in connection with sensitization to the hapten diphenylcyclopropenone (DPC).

In DNA form, the CDR3 reads TGTGCCAGTAGCTCGCCCTTCGGGGGGGCGACCAAAAACATTCAGTACTTC. Protein: CASSSPFGGATKNIQYF. The V gene is TRBV19, the J gene TRBJ2-4; the match to TRBD2 covers 8 bases. V was clipped by 6 bases and J by 2 bases; unmatched bases: 12. Germline CDR1 is LNHDA and CDR2 is SQIVND (reference sequence). The CDR3 is 17 amino acids. Full variable domain (missing parts from reference TRBV19 and TRBJ2-4): DGGITQSPKYLFRKEGQNVTLSCEQNLNHDAMYWYRQDPGQGLRLIYYSQIVNDFQKGDIAEGYSVSREKKESFPLTVTSAQKNPTAFYLCASSSPFGGATKNIQYFGAGTRLSVL.